The 2 T cell receptor beta chains below all came from one sample that was sequenced in a study of shared clonotypes between healthy human individuals. Repertoires were generated with immunoSEQ multiplex PCR, while TCRdb's copy carries only in-frame clones and drops some. The sample holds millions of clones, about 93% seen once. It was CD45RO-negative cells, positively selected for CCR7, that made up naive CD8 cells, with terminally differentiated effector memory CD45RA+ cells excluded. Material: naive CD8+ T cells from PBMCs. Source of these receptors: a man in his late teens or twenties in good health. Some clones in this sample may be carry-over from other donors' samples.

This rearrangement joins TRBV10-1 to TRBJ2-1; D unclear. V lost 5 bases and J 8 bases, leaving 4 bases between the germline ends. CDR1 WNHNN and CDR2 SYGVQD come from the germline V gene (reference sequence). This CDR3 region has 10 residues. CDR3 amino acids: CASSPDEQFF. In DNA form, the CDR3 reads TGCGCCAGCAGTCCCGATGAGCAGTTCTTC.

The CDR3 DNA follows: TGTGCCAGTAGTAGCCGTATCAACTCGAACACTGAAGCTTTCTTT. It encodes CASSSRINSNTEAFF. The chain recombines TRBV19 with TRBJ1-1, with D unresolved. The CDR3 spans 15 residues. Germline CDR1 LNHDA, CDR2 SQIVND (reference sequence). V was cut by 4 bases and J by 1 base, with 13 bases left in between.